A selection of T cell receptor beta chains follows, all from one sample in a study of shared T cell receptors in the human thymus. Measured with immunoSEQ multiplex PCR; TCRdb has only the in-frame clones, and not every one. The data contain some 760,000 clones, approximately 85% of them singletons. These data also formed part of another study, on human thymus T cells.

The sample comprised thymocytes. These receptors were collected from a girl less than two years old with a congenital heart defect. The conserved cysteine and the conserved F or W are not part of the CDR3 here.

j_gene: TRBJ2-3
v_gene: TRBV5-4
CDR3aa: ASSRGLAGDTDTQY

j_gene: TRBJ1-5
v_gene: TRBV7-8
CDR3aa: ASSLARQVNSNQPQH

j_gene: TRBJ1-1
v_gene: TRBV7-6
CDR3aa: ASSLRTGIDTEAF

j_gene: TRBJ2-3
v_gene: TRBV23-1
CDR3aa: ASSPQGGTDTQY

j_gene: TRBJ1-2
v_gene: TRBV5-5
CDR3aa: ASIMNGNGYT

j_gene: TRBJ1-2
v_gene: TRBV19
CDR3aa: ASSILSYGYT

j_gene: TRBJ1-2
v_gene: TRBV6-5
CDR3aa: ASSFQGREDYGYT

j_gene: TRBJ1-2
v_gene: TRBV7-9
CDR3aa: ASSLPRTGRSHGYT

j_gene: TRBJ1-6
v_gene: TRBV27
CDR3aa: ASSFQGQETTNSPLH

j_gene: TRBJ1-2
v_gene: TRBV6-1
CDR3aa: ASSEGGGPYGYT

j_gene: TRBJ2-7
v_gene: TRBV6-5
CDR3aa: ASSSESREQY

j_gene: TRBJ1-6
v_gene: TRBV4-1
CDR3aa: ASSIGQNYNSPLH

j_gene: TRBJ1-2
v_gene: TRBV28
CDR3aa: ASSPPDRGRVKYGYT

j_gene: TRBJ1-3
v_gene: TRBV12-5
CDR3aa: ASGLVRLNTIY

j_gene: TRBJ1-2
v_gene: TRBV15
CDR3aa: ATSCREGGNYGYT

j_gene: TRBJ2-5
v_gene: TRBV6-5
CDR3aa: ASRTAGVETQY

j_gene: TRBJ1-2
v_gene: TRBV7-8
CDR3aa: ASSLVRGDGYT

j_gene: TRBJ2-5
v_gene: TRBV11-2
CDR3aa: ARTSQETQY

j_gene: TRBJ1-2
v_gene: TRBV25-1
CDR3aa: ASSGTGGPYGYT

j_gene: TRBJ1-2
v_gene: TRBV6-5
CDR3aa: ASSQGHPNGYT

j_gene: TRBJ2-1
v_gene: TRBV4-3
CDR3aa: ASSQDTSGGPKHSYNEQF

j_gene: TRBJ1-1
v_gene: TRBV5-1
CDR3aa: ASSRGGHEDTEAF

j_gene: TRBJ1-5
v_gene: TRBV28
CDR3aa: ASSWATGKLVNQPQH

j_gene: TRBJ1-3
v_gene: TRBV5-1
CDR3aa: ASSPLSRQGRGNTIY

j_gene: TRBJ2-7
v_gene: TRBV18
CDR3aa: ASSPRDRRGSYEQY

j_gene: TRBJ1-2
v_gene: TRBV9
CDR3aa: ASSVEVWDREGGYT

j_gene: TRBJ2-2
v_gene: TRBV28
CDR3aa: ASSPIGQTNTGELF

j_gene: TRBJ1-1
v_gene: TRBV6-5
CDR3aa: ASSSGCGVGAF

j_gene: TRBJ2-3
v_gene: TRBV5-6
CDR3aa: ASSFTSGGPPDGQY

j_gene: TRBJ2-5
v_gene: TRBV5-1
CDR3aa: ASTLYPTSGEETQY

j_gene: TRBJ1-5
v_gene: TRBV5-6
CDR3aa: ASTLGQFNQPQH

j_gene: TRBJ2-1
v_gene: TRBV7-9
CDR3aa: ASSSPWAVLPIHNEQF

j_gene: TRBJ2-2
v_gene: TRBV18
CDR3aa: ASSRSGLGANTGELF

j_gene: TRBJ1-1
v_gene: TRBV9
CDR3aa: ASSPPGWEGGRGTEAF

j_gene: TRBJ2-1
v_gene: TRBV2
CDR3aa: ASSDRTGGRTYNEQF

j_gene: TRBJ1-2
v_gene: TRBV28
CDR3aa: ASSSYRGQMNYGYT

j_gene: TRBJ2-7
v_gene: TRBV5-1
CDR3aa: ASSSPQGASSEKY

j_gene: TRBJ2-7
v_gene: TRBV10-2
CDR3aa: ASRGDLTGESSYEQY

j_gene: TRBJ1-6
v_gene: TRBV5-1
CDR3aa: ASSSHYNSPLH

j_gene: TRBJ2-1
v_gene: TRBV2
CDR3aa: ASSWDKWSNNEQF

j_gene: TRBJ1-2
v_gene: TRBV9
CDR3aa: ASNLGVRGGYT

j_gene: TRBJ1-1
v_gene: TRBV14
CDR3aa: ASSPHGPVARQNTEAF

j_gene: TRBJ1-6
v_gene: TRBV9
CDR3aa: ASRDDRVNSPLH

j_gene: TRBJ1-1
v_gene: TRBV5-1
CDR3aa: ASSQQGPNTEAF

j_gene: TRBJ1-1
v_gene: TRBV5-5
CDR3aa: ASSLWGGNTEAF

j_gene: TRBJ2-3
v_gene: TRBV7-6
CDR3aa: ASSLVYWSLGTDTQY

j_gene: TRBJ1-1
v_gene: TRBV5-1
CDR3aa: ASSSTDSDTEAF

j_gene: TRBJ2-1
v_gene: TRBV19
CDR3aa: ASTTYTPPQDSTYNEQF